What follows describes a single T cell receptor (beta chain). Clones were read by immunoSEQ multiplex PCR, and TCRdb kept only the in-frame ones, dropping some. The sample contains approximately 63,000 clones, 75% to 90% of which appear only once. The CDR3 sequence is 14 residues long. Germline lookup yields CDR1 KGHSH and CDR2 LQKENI. V was clipped by 5 bases and J by 2 bases; unmatched bases: 3. This sample is part of a study of OX40 agonist ivuxolimab in advanced cancers. Study-wide background: Antecedent anti-PD-1, anti-PD-L1 or anti-CTLA-4 therapy was permissible, with under 50% having received some. Three partial responders included one hepatocellular carcinoma patient and two cutaneous melanoma patients.

The sequence derives from an adult with an advanced solid tumor such as melanoma, head and neck, liver or kidney cancer. J is TRBJ2-3 and V is TRBV18; 8 bases agree with TRBD1. Material: CD4+ or CD8+ T cells sorted from blood, obtained in a trial of the OX40 agonist ivuxolimab. The CDR3 spells CASSRDRNTDTQYF. DNA for the CDR3: TGTGCCAGCTCAAGGGACAGGAACACAGATACGCAGTATTTT.